The 5 T cell receptor beta chains reported below all come from one sample, sequenced in a study of blood T cell repertoires in COVID-19. Generated by immunoSEQ multiplex PCR, the TCRdb table keeps only in-frame clones and is missing some. The table records about 400,000 clones, around 88% of them present only once. Sample: peripheral blood. The receptors originated from a woman aged 55-69 years with COVID-19, enrolled during active disease.

The V gene is TRBV7-8, the J gene TRBJ1-3, with TRBD1 identical over 8 bases. The CDR3 length is 15 residues. In germline, CDR1 is SGHVS, CDR2 FQNEAQ. V was pared by 2 bases and J by 3 bases, with 3 bases of the junction left unmatched. CDR3 sequence reads: CASSLQGAHGNTIYF. CDR3 in DNA: TGTGCCAGCAGCTTACAGGGGGCTCATGGAAACACCATATATTTT.

V and J are TRBV6-2 or TRBV6-3 and TRBJ2-7, with D perhaps matching TRBD2 (6 bases). The germline CDR1 and CDR2 sequences are MNHEY and SVGEGT. V was clipped by 5 bases and J by 2 bases, with 19 bases between them. This CDR3 has 16 amino acids. The CDR3: CASSRRYGGYAYEQYF. The CDR3 nucleotides read TGTGCCAGCAGTCGTCGGTACGGGGGTTACGCCTACGAGCAGTACTTC.

This clone was counted between two and nine times. The J gene is TRBJ2-7, the V gene TRBV6-5; tentatively, D is TRBD1 (6 bases). V gave up 0 bases and J gave up 1 base, with 13 bases separating them. CDR1 MNHEY and CDR2 SVGAGI come from the germline V gene. The CDR3 totals 16 residues. The chain's CDR3 is CASSYSAGGQSYEQYF. The CDR3 DNA reads TGTGCCAGCAGTTACTCCGCTGGCGGACAGTCCTACGAGCAGTACTTC.

The V call is TRBV2, the J call TRBJ1-1; tentatively, D is TRBD1 (5 bases). The CDR3 spans 11 residues. V was cut by 6 bases and J by 3 bases, with 5 bases left in between. Germline V gene data show CDR1 as SNHLY and CDR2 as FYNNEI. CDR3 sequence reads: CASSRDTEAFF. The CDR3 coding sequence is TGTGCCAGCAGCAGGGACACTGAAGCTTTCTTT.

This chain uses TRBV11-3 with TRBJ1-1, with TRBD1 matching over 10 bases. Germline CDR1 SGHNT, CDR2 YENEEA. The ends lost 0 bases at V and 2 bases at J; junction bases unmatched: 6. CDR3 length equals 17 residues. The CDR3 DNA reads as TGTGCCAGCAGCTTAGATACCCGACAGGGGGCAAACACTGAAGCTTTCTTT. Translated, it gives CASSLDTRQGANTEAFF.